These T cell receptor beta chains were read from a single sample in a study of cytomegalovirus exposure and HLA in healthy donors. Only in-frame clones appear in the TCRdb table, and some are missing; sequencing was by immunoSEQ multiplex PCR. The sample consists of 250,000 to 350,000 clones, roughly 88% of them appearing once. Sequences were obtained from PBMCs. These receptors were taken from a woman between 18 and 29 years old in good health and CMV-seronegative. CDR3s include the opening cysteine and the closing phenylalanine or tryptophan. Fields, in order: V gene, D gene, clone size, J gene, CDR3 DNA, CDR3 protein. The D gene is left open where the match is weak. Some rows have no size entry. The others give once, few or many, or a class for an expanded clone.

v_gene: TRBV19; d_gene: TRBD1; abundance: .; j_gene: TRBJ1-2; CDR3nt: TGTGCCAGTAGTATAAATCAGAGACAGGGGGCCTTTGGCTACACCTTC; CDR3aa: CASSINQRQGAFGYTF
v_gene: TRBV5-4; d_gene: TRBD1; abundance: .; j_gene: TRBJ2-1; CDR3nt: TGTGCCAGCAGCATAGAGACAGGGTACAATGAGCAGTTCTTC; CDR3aa: CASSIETGYNEQFF
v_gene: TRBV5-1; d_gene: .; abundance: .; j_gene: TRBJ2-5; CDR3nt: TGCGCCAGCAGCGCCCAGGGCTACCAAGAGACCCAGTACTTC; CDR3aa: CASSAQGYQETQYF
v_gene: TRBV5-1; d_gene: .; abundance: .; j_gene: TRBJ2-2; CDR3nt: TGCGCCAGCAGCTTGGTGGGCAGCCCGAACACCGGGGAGCTGTTTTTT; CDR3aa: CASSLVGSPNTGELFF
v_gene: TRBV7-6; d_gene: TRBD2; abundance: .; j_gene: TRBJ2-1; CDR3nt: TGTGCCAGCAGCACAGGGACTAGCGGGATGGGTGAGCAGTTCTTC; CDR3aa: CASSTGTSGMGEQFF
v_gene: TRBV5-1; d_gene: TRBD1; abundance: .; j_gene: TRBJ1-1; CDR3nt: TGCGCCAGCAGCGCGGGACAGGGGGCCTTTAACACTGAAGCTTTCTTT; CDR3aa: CASSAGQGAFNTEAFF
v_gene: TRBV9; d_gene: .; abundance: .; j_gene: TRBJ1-2; CDR3nt: TGTGCCAGCAGCGTCACGAGCGGGGTCGGGGGGCCAGACTACACCTTC; CDR3aa: CASSVTSGVGGPDYTF
v_gene: TRBV4-3; d_gene: TRBD1; abundance: .; j_gene: TRBJ1-2; CDR3nt: TGCGCCAGCAGCCAGACAGGGGACTACACCTTC; CDR3aa: CASSQTGDYTF
v_gene: TRBV10-1; d_gene: .; abundance: .; j_gene: TRBJ2-5; CDR3nt: TGCGCCAGCAGTGTCAAACAGGGAGAAAGGACCCAGTACTTC; CDR3aa: CASSVKQGERTQYF
v_gene: TRBV5-1; d_gene: .; abundance: .; j_gene: TRBJ2-7; CDR3nt: TGCGCCAGCAGCCTCGGGTTCTCCTACGAGCAGTACTTC; CDR3aa: CASSLGFSYEQYF
v_gene: TRBV5-1; d_gene: TRBD2; abundance: .; j_gene: TRBJ2-1; CDR3nt: TGCGCCAGCAGCTTAGGCGGGGGGCGCGCTTTCTTC; CDR3aa: CASSLGGGRAFF
v_gene: TRBV6-5; d_gene: TRBD2; abundance: .; j_gene: TRBJ2-7; CDR3nt: TGTGCCAGCGGGGGACTAGCGGGATCCTACGAGCAGTACTTC; CDR3aa: CASGGLAGSYEQYF
v_gene: TRBV19; d_gene: TRBD1; abundance: once; j_gene: TRBJ1-4; CDR3nt: TGTGCCAGTACCAATCCCGGGACAGGGGGTGAAAAACTGTTTTTT; CDR3aa: CASTNPGTGGEKLFF
v_gene: TRBV30; d_gene: TRBD1; abundance: many; j_gene: TRBJ1-1; CDR3nt: TGTGCCACACGAGACCCAGGGGGCTATACTGAAGCTTTCTTT; CDR3aa: CATRDPGGYTEAFF
v_gene: TRBV28; d_gene: .; abundance: .; j_gene: TRBJ2-1; CDR3nt: TGTGCCAGCGGCCAAAAATCAAAGAAGTTTAATGAGCAGTTCTTC; CDR3aa: CASGQKSKKFNEQFF
v_gene: TRBV9; d_gene: .; abundance: .; j_gene: TRBJ2-7; CDR3nt: TGTGCCAGCAGCCCCCGATCAGCGGTTACCTCCTACGAGCAGTACTTC; CDR3aa: CASSPRSAVTSYEQYF
v_gene: TRBV18; d_gene: TRBD2; abundance: .; j_gene: TRBJ2-3; CDR3nt: TGTGCCAGCTCACCCCAAGTTCGGATAGCGGGAGATACAGATACGCAGTATTTT; CDR3aa: CASSPQVRIAGDTDTQYF
v_gene: TRBV6-6; d_gene: TRBD2; abundance: .; j_gene: TRBJ2-5; CDR3nt: TGTGCCAGCAGGCCCACTAGCGGGGGTAGAGAGACCCAGTACTTC; CDR3aa: CASRPTSGGRETQYF
v_gene: TRBV19; d_gene: .; abundance: .; j_gene: TRBJ1-5; CDR3nt: TGTGCCAGTAGTATTACGGGGTTCAGCAATCAGCCCCAGCATTTT; CDR3aa: CASSITGFSNQPQHF
v_gene: TRBV7-8; d_gene: .; abundance: .; j_gene: TRBJ1-1; CDR3nt: TGTGCCAGCAGCTCCCGACGGGGGGCGCGAAACACTGAAGCTTTCTTT; CDR3aa: CASSSRRGARNTEAFF
v_gene: TRBV2; d_gene: .; abundance: .; j_gene: TRBJ1-6; CDR3nt: TGTGCCAGCAGCCCGGCGGGGGGGGAAAGTAATTCACCCCTCCACTTT; CDR3aa: CASSPAGGESNSPLHF
v_gene: TRBV10-2; d_gene: .; abundance: once; j_gene: TRBJ1-2; CDR3nt: TGCGCCAGCAGTGAGTCGTCAGTACCAGGGTACAGCTATGGCTACACCTTC; CDR3aa: CASSESSVPGYSYGYTF
v_gene: TRBV14; d_gene: .; abundance: .; j_gene: TRBJ2-7; CDR3nt: TGTGCCAGCAGCCAAGAGCCTACAGGCTCCTACGAGCAGTACTTC; CDR3aa: CASSQEPTGSYEQYF
v_gene: TRBV18; d_gene: .; abundance: .; j_gene: TRBJ2-7; CDR3nt: TGTGCCAGCTCACCACCGATCAGTGCCTACGAGCAGTACTTC; CDR3aa: CASSPPISAYEQYF
v_gene: TRBV5-1; d_gene: TRBD1; abundance: .; j_gene: TRBJ2-7; CDR3nt: TGCGCCAGCAGCTTGTATCGCTTAGGGGACACAGGGGGGGAGCAGTACTTC; CDR3aa: CASSLYRLGDTGGEQYF
v_gene: TRBV4-2; d_gene: .; abundance: .; j_gene: TRBJ2-7; CDR3nt: TGTGCCAGCAGCCAAGATCTAAGCTCCTACGAGCAGTACTTC; CDR3aa: CASSQDLSSYEQYF
v_gene: TRBV6-5; d_gene: .; abundance: .; j_gene: TRBJ1-5; CDR3nt: TGTGCCAGCAGTTCTACAGGGTATAGCAATCAGCCCCAGCATTTT; CDR3aa: CASSSTGYSNQPQHF
v_gene: TRBV9; d_gene: .; abundance: .; j_gene: TRBJ2-2; CDR3nt: TGTGCCAGCAGCGAGACCCCGACTAGTTCGGACGGCACCGGGGAGCTGTTTTTT; CDR3aa: CASSETPTSSDGTGELFF
v_gene: TRBV30; d_gene: TRBD1; abundance: .; j_gene: TRBJ2-7; CDR3nt: TGTGCCAACTCGGACAGGGACCACTCAGCGCAGTACTTC; CDR3aa: CANSDRDHSAQYF
v_gene: TRBV5-1; d_gene: .; abundance: .; j_gene: TRBJ1-2; CDR3nt: TGCGCCAGCAGCCTTGGACAGTCTAACTATGGCTACACCTTC; CDR3aa: CASSLGQSNYGYTF
v_gene: TRBV11-2; d_gene: .; abundance: .; j_gene: TRBJ1-6; CDR3nt: TGTGCCAGCAGCTTGGGTGAGGTACGGAATTCACCCCTCCACTTT; CDR3aa: CASSLGEVRNSPLHF
v_gene: TRBV5-6; d_gene: TRBD1; abundance: .; j_gene: TRBJ1-3; CDR3nt: TGTGCCAGCAGCTTCGGACAGGGAGGAAACACCATATATTTT; CDR3aa: CASSFGQGGNTIYF
v_gene: TRBV28; d_gene: TRBD1; abundance: .; j_gene: TRBJ1-2; CDR3nt: TGTGCCAGCAGTCTATTGGGACAGGGCCTAATTAACTATGGCTACACCTTC; CDR3aa: CASSLLGQGLINYGYTF